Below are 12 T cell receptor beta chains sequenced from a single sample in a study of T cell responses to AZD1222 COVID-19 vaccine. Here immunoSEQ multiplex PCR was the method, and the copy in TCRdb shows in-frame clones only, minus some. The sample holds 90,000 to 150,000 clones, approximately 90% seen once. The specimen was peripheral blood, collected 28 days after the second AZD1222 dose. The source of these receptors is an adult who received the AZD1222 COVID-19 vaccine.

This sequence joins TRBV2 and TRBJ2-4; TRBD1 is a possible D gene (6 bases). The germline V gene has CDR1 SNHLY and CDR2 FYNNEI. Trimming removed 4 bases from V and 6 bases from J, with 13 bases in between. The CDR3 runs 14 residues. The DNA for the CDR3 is TGTGCCAGCAGTGCCCAGCCAGGGGTAAACATTCAGTACTTC. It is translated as CASSAQPGVNIQYF.

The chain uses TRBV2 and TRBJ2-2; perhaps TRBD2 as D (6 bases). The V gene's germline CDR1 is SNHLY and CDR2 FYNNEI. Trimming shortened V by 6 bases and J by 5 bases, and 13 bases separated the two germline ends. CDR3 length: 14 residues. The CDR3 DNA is TGTGCCAGCAGCTCGGGACTTACAACCGGGGAGCTGTTTTTT. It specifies CASSSGLTTGELFF.

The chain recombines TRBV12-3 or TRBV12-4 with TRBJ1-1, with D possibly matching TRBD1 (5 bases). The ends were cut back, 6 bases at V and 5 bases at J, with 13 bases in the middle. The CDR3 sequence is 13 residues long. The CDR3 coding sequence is TGTGCCAGCAGCCGTGACCGGGGGACTGAAGCTTTCTTT. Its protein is CASSRDRGTEAFF.

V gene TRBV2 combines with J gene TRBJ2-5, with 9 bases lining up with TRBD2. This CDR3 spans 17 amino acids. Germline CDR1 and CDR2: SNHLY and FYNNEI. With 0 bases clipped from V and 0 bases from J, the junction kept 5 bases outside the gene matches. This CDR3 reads CASSEATSGAYQETQYF. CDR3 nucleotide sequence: TGTGCCAGCAGTGAAGCGACTAGCGGAGCGTACCAAGAGACCCAGTACTTC.

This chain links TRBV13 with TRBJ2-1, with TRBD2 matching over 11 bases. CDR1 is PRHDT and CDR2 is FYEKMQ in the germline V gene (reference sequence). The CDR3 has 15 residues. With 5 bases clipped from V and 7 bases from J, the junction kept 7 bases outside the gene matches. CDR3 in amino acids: CASSLLAGVGNEQFF. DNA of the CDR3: TGTGCCAGCAGCCTACTAGCGGGAGTAGGAAATGAGCAGTTCTTC.

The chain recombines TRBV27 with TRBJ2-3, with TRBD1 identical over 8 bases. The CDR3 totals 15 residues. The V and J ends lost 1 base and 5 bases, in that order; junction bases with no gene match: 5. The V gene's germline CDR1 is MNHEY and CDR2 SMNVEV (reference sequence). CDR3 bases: TGTGCCAGCAGTTTATTGGACAGGGTGAGAGATACGCAGTATTTT. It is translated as CASSLLDRVRDTQYF.

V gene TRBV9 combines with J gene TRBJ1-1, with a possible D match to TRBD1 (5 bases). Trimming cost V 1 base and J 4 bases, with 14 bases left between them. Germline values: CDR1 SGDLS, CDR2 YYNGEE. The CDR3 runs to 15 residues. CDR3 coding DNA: TGTGCCAGCAGCGTACAGGGAGCACGGGGCACTGAAGCTTTCTTT. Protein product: CASSVQGARGTEAFF.

The CDR3 coding sequence is TGTGCCAGCAGCTCCCGTGGGGCGGGGATTAATTCACCCCTCCACTTT. Translation gives CASSSRGAGINSPLHF. J is TRBJ1-6 and V is TRBV5-6, with D tentatively TRBD1 (5 bases). The germline gives CDR1 SGHDT, CDR2 YYEEEE. This CDR3 has 16 amino acids. With 3 bases removed from V and 6 bases from J, the gap between germline ends came to 16 bases.

CDR3 in DNA: TGTGCCAGCAGGGCCCAGGGTACCAATGAGCAGTTCTTC. The encoded protein is CASRAQGTNEQFF. The chain has TRBV12-3 or TRBV12-4 and TRBJ2-1, with D possibly being TRBD1 (5 bases). Trimming shortened V by 6 bases and J by 6 bases, and 12 bases separated the two germline ends. The CDR3 is 13 residues long.

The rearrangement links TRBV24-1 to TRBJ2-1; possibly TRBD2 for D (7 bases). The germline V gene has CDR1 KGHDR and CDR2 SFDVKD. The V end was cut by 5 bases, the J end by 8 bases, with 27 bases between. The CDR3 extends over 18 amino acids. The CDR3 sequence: CATSGGGGALITHDEQFF. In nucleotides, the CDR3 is TGTGCCACCAGTGGAGGAGGGGGGGCCCTGATAACCCACGATGAGCAGTTCTTC.

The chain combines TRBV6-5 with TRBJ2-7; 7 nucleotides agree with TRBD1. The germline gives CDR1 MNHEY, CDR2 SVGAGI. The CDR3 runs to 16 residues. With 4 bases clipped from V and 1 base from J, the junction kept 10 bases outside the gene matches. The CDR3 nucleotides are TGTGCCAGCAGTTCCCTTGACAGGGACCCTTCCTACGAGCAGTACTTC. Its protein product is CASSSLDRDPSYEQYF.

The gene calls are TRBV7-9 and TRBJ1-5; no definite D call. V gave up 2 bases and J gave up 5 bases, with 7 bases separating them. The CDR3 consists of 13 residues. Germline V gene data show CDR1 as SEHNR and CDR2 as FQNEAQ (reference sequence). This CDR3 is CASSLSMDQPQHF. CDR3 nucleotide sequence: TGTGCCAGCAGCTTATCAATGGATCAGCCCCAGCATTTT.